Presented here are 20 T cell receptor beta chains from one specimen sequenced in a study of T cell repertoires in cytomegalovirus infection. Their specific antigens are unknown. TCRdb processed the reads anew with MiXCR; each CDR3 protein has one entry. The sample holds 900,000 to 950,000 distinct CDR3 sequences, around 30% seen once. Material: cultured CD8+ T cells from PBMCs, obtained from culture after CMV antigen stimulation. The source is a human donor in good health (CMV status not recorded). Some clones in this sample may be carry-over from other donors' samples.

V and J are TRBV7-9 and TRBJ2-1, with a possible D match to TRBD2 (5 bases). Germline values: CDR1 SEHNR, CDR2 FQNEAQ (reference sequence). V dropped 2 bases and J dropped 4 bases, with 6 bases sitting between them. The CDR3 consists of 13 residues. Here the CDR3 reads CASSLKRYNEQFF. The CDR3 bases are TGTGCCAGCAGCTTAAAGCGGTACAATGAGCAGTTCTTC. Full variable domain (outside the CDR3, taken from reference TRBV7-9 and TRBJ2-1): DTGVSQNPRHKITKRGQNVTFRCDPISEHNRLYWYRQTLGQGPEFLTYFQNEAQLEKSRLLSDRFSAERPKGSFSTLEIQRTEQGDSAMYLCASSLKRYNEQFFGPGTRLTVL.

The chain links TRBV29-1 to TRBJ2-2, with a weak D call TRBD1 (6 bases). Germline V CDR1 and CDR2: SQVTM, ANQGSEA. Trimming left V 6 bases short and J 8 bases short, with 13 bases between. The CDR3 loop spans 12 amino acids. This chain's CDR3 is CSVPGHFGELFF. DNA for the CDR3: TGCAGCGTACCGGGACACTTTGGGGAGCTGTTTTTT.

About this clonotype: This may be a read error: a much more frequent sequence differs by one nucleotide. The rearrangement uses TRBV7-2 and TRBJ1-4, with 9 nucleotides matching TRBD1. The CDR3 consists of 14 residues. CDR1 is SGHTA and CDR2 is FQGNSA in the germline V gene. CDR3 coding DNA: TGTGCCGGCAGTGACGGGACAGGGAATGAAAAACTGTTTTTT. It specifies CAGSDGTGNEKLFF. The full variable domain, in which reference TRBV7-2 and TRBJ1-4 provide the parts outside the CDR3, is GAGVSQSPSNKVTEKGKDVELRCDPISGHTALYWYRQSLGQGLEFLIYFQGNSAPDKSGLPSDRFSAERTGGSVSTLTIQRTQQEDSAVYLCAGSDGTGNEKLFFGSGTQLSVL.

Many counts were recorded for this clonotype. The V and J genes are TRBV7-2 and TRBJ1-1; D not certain. Germline CDR1 is SGHTA and CDR2 is FQGNSA. V was shortened by 4 bases and J by 3 bases, with 6 bases between the two germline ends. The CDR3 length is 12 residues. CDR3: CASSSDDTEAFF. The CDR3 coding sequence is TGTGCCAGCAGCTCAGATGACACTGAAGCTTTCTTT.

CDR3 sequence reads: CASGWSGQPQHF. For the CDR3, the DNA is TGTGCCAGCGGATGGTCGGGTCAGCCCCAGCATTTT. The chain has TRBV6-6 and TRBJ1-5, with D hard to call. Germline assignment: CDR1 MNHNY and CDR2 SVGAGI (reference sequence). The CDR3 sequence is 12 residues long. Deletions cut 8 bases from V and 6 bases from J, with 11 bases between.

This clonotype was counted only a few times. J is TRBJ1-2 and V is TRBV7-9, with 7 bases matching TRBD1. CDR3 size: 16 residues. J gave up 8 bases and V 4 bases, and 16 bases lay outside the gene matches. Looked up from germline, CDR1 is SEHNR and CDR2 is FQNEAQ (reference sequence). The CDR3 reads CASSSSDREPFRGYTF. As DNA, the CDR3 is TGTGCCAGCAGCTCCTCTGACAGGGAACCGTTCCGCGGCTACACCTTC.

This clonotype was detected only a few times. This chain uses TRBV2 with TRBJ2-1; 8 nucleotides agree with TRBD1. J gave up 8 bases and V 4 bases, and 4 bases lay outside the gene matches. CDR3 size: 13 residues. Looked up from germline, CDR1 is SNHLY and CDR2 is FYNNEI. CDR3 protein: CASSGPGGDEQFF. The CDR3 DNA sequence: TGTGCCAGCAGTGGACCAGGGGGCGATGAGCAGTTCTTC. Variable domain in full (rest from reference TRBV2 and TRBJ2-1): EPEVTQTPSHQVTQMGQEVILRCVPISNHLYFYWYRQILGQKVEFLVSFYNNEISEKSEIFDDQFSVERPDGSNFTLKIRSTKLEDSAMYFCASSGPGGDEQFFGPGTRLTVL.

V gene TRBV6-1 combines with J gene TRBJ1-1; maybe TRBD1 (5 bases). V was trimmed by 6 bases and J by 1 base, leaving 12 bases between them. The germline gives CDR1 MNHNS, CDR2 SASEGT. The CDR3 contains 14 residues. The CDR3 here is CASSTPTGNTEAFF. In DNA form, the CDR3 reads TGTGCCAGCAGCACACCCACAGGGAACACTGAAGCTTTCTTT.

The CDR3 DNA reads as TGTGCCAGCAGCATCGGGACAGTTGGGTGGGAGACCCAGTACTTC. Amino acids: CASSIGTVGWETQYF. The chain recombines TRBV7-9 with TRBJ2-5; TRBD1 agrees at 7 bases. V was pared by 5 bases and J by 5 bases, with 11 bases of the junction left unmatched. This CDR3 is 15 amino acids long. Germline V gives CDR1 SEHNR, CDR2 FQNEAQ (reference sequence).

In regard to this clonotype: Its ends do not fully match the called genes, so a read error is possible. The chain is built from TRBV6-1 and TRBJ1-1; D gene ambiguous. The CDR3 loop spans 12 amino acids. The germline gives CDR1 MNHNS, CDR2 SASEGT. CDR3 sequence reads: CTSSESVVEAFF. The DNA for the CDR3 is TGTACCAGCAGTGAAAGCGTCGTTGAAGCTTTCTTT.

This clonotype was observed a handful of times. This chain joins TRBV15 and TRBJ1-2, with 10 positions matching TRBD1. CDR1 is LNHNV and CDR2 is YYDKDF in the germline V gene (reference sequence). V was pared by 11 bases and J by 10 bases, with 13 bases of the junction left unmatched. The CDR3 consists of 13 residues. CDR3: CAANRDRGRDYTF. The DNA of the CDR3 is TGTGCCGCAAACCGGGACAGGGGACGGGACTACACCTTC. The complete variable domain, with remaining parts taken from reference TRBV15 and TRBJ1-2, reads DAMVIQNPRYQVTQFGKPVTLSCSQTLNHNVMYWYQQKSSQAPKLLFHYYDKDFNNEADTPDNFQSRRPNTSFCFLDIRSPGLGDTAMYLCAANRDRGRDYTFGSGTRLTVV.

Comments on this clonotype: One end of the junction varies from germline; a read error may be responsible. The chain employs TRBV15 and TRBJ2-5; TRBD2 agrees at 7 bases. The length of the CDR3 is 19 residues. Germline V lookup: CDR1 LNHNV, CDR2 YYDKDF (reference sequence). The CDR3, as DNA: TGTGCCACCAGCAGAGTTCCCCGAGAGACTAGCACCCCGTCAGAGGCCCAGTACTTC. Translation gives CATSRVPRETSTPSEAQYF. Filled out from reference TRBV15 and TRBJ2-5, the complete variable domain reads DAMVIQNPRYQVTQFGKPVTLSCSQTLNHNVMYWYQQKSSQAPKLLFHYYDKDFNNEADTPDNFQSRRPNTSFCFLDIRSPGLGDTAMYLCATSRVPRETSTPSEAQYFGPGTRLLVL.

This clonotype was observed many times. This chain links TRBV19 with TRBJ1-1, with a possible D match to TRBD1 (5 bases). CDR1 and CDR2 (germline): LNHDA, SQIVND (reference sequence). The CDR3 runs to 11 residues. With 4 bases removed from V and 7 bases from J, the gap between germline ends came to 7 bases. CDR3 sequence (DNA): TGTGCCAGTAGTACAGGGCTTGAAGCTTTCTTT. This sequence encodes CASSTGLEAFF.

This clonotype was seen a handful of times. This sequence joins TRBV14 and TRBJ1-2; weak D call: TRBD1 (5 bases). V was clipped by 1 base and J by 4 bases, with 13 bases between them. Germline CDR1 and CDR2: SGHDN and FVKESK. This CDR3 region has 15 residues. CDR3 amino acids: CASSQGRRGSYGYTF. The CDR3 DNA reads TGTGCCAGCAGCCAAGGGCGAAGGGGCTCCTATGGCTACACCTTC.

The gene calls are TRBV2 and TRBJ2-3, with D maybe TRBD2 (7 bases). The CDR3 is made up of 13 amino acids. Germline V gene data show CDR1 as SNHLY and CDR2 as FYNNEI. V was trimmed by 11 bases and J by 4 bases, leaving 16 bases between them. CDR3 sequence reads: CAAGGGVADTQYF. The CDR3 DNA reads as TGTGCCGCTGGGGGGGGCGTCGCAGATACGCAGTATTTT.

This clonotype was seen many times. V is TRBV19 and J is TRBJ1-5; TRBD1 might be the D (5 bases). The CDR3 has 14 amino acids. The V gene's germline CDR1 is LNHDA and CDR2 SQIVND (reference sequence). Between the trimmed V and J ends, which lost 6 bases and 8 bases, there was a span of 17 bases. CDR3 sequence reads: CASSQYRNVEPQHF. The DNA for the CDR3 is TGTGCCAGTAGCCAATACAGGAACGTGGAGCCCCAGCATTTT.

This clonotype was found many times. CDR3 DNA: TGTGCCAGCAGCTTAGCAAGGACACCTCTCCCGGGGGATGAGCAGTTCTTC. Translated, it gives CASSLARTPLPGDEQFF. V is TRBV7-8 and J is TRBJ2-1; possibly TRBD2 for D (6 bases). Deletions cut 0 bases from V and 8 bases from J, with 20 bases between. This CDR3 has 17 residues. CDR1 is SGHVS and CDR2 is FQNEAQ in the germline V gene.

This clonotype was counted between two and nine times. The chain recombines TRBV10-3 with TRBJ2-4; D is ambiguous. The ends were cut back, 3 bases at V and 0 bases at J, with 6 bases in the middle. This CDR3 is built from 14 residues. The germline V gene has CDR1 ENHRY and CDR2 SYGVKD. The CDR3 loop reads CAISDPIAKNIQYF. In DNA, the CDR3 is TGTGCCATCAGTGACCCCATAGCCAAAAACATTCAGTACTTC.

Many counts were recorded for this clonotype. The J gene is TRBJ1-5, the V gene TRBV7-6; perhaps TRBD1 as D (6 bases). The germline gives CDR1 SGHVS, CDR2 FNYEAQ. V was clipped by 3 bases and J by 2 bases, with 14 bases between them. The CDR3 sequence is 16 residues long. CDR3 sequence reads: CASSLLAAGGNQPQHF. DNA of the CDR3: TGTGCCAGCAGCTTGCTTGCGGCAGGGGGCAATCAGCCCCAGCATTTT.

This clonotype has only a few counts. The chain joins TRBV4-3 to TRBJ2-1, with TRBD2 as a possible D gene (7 bases). The V end lost 0 bases, the J end lost 8 bases, and 20 bases lay between the germline ends. This CDR3 spans 17 amino acids. The germline V gene has CDR1 LGHNA and CDR2 YSLEER. This chain's CDR3 is CASSQDYGGGARYEQFF. DNA of the CDR3: TGCGCCAGCAGCCAAGATTACGGAGGGGGGGCCCGTTATGAGCAGTTCTTC.